These T cell receptor beta chains were read from a single sample in a study of OX40 agonist ivuxolimab in advanced cancers. Here immunoSEQ multiplex PCR was the method, and the copy in TCRdb shows in-frame clones only, minus some. The profile shows about 13,000 clones, around 80% of them singletons. Sequences were derived from CD4+ or CD8+ T cells sorted from blood, sampled in a trial of the OX40 agonist ivuxolimab. These receptors were obtained from an adult with an advanced solid tumor such as melanoma, head and neck, liver or kidney cancer. CDR3s include the opening cysteine and the closing phenylalanine or tryptophan. Each record gives: D gene, J gene, V gene, CDR3 protein, CDR3 DNA. The D gene is left open where the match is weak.

TRBD2 | TRBJ2-5 | TRBV5-1 | CASSFGTSTQETQYF | TGCGCCAGCAGCTTTGGGACTAGCACCCAAGAGACCCAGTACTTC
TRBD2 | TRBJ2-1 | TRBV10-1 | CASSGLAGPKFF | TGCGCCAGCAGTGGGCTAGCGGGGCCCAAGTTCTTC
TRBD2 | TRBJ2-1 | TRBV6-6 | CASNLGTSRDREFF | TGTGCCAGCAACCTGGGGACTAGCCGGGATCGTGAGTTCTTC
. | TRBJ1-1 | TRBV7-2 | CASSLGGVEAFF | TGTGCCAGCAGCTTGGGAGGGGTAGAAGCTTTCTTT
. | TRBJ1-1 | TRBV13 | CASSPRGGPTRLNTEAFF | TGTGCCAGCAGCCCTCGAGGGGGGCCCACCCGATTGAACACTGAAGCTTTCTTT
TRBD2 | TRBJ2-3 | TRBV4-1 | CASSQEPGGYTDTQYF | TGCGCCAGCAGCCAAGAACCGGGGGGATACACAGATACGCAGTATTTT
. | TRBJ1-3 | TRBV29-1 | CSVAVSGNTIYF | TGCAGCGTGGCCGTCTCTGGAAACACCATATATTTT
. | TRBJ2-2 | TRBV7-6 | CASSSSGSGELFF | TGTGCCAGCAGCTCCTCAGGGAGCGGGGAGCTGTTTTTT
. | TRBJ1-5 | TRBV19 | CASSPNLGVGSNQPQHF | TGTGCCAGTAGTCCAAACCTAGGGGTTGGGAGCAATCAGCCCCAGCATTTT
. | TRBJ2-5 | TRBV13 | CASSSGGQQETQYF | TGTGCCAGCAGCTCGGGGGGACAGCAAGAGACCCAGTACTTC
TRBD1 | TRBJ1-2 | TRBV27 | CASTKQGASGYTF | TGTGCCAGCACAAAACAGGGGGCGTCTGGCTACACCTTC